The 30 T cell receptor beta chains below all came from one sample that was sequenced in a study of blood T cell repertoires in COVID-19. The table came from immunoSEQ multiplex PCR; TCRdb's copy has only in-frame clones and leaves some out. The sample yields 400,000 or so clones, 80% to 90% seen once. Specimen: PBMCs or T cells enriched from blood (not recorded which). The receptor set was obtained from a man aged 30-40 years who had recovered from COVID-19.

The chain carries TRBV30 and TRBJ1-1; the D is unclear. Between the trimmed V and J ends, which lost 3 bases and 3 bases, there was a span of 20 bases. This CDR3 has 16 amino acids. The germline V gene has CDR1 GTSNPN and CDR2 SVGIG (reference sequence). The CDR3 loop is CAWSWVREGLDTEAFF. For the CDR3, the DNA is TGTGCCTGGAGCTGGGTCCGGGAGGGATTGGACACTGAAGCTTTCTTT.

V usage is TRBV2 and J usage is TRBJ1-5, with D unresolved. Trimming stripped 3 bases from V and 0 bases from J, with 9 bases between. The CDR3 runs to 15 residues. Per germline, CDR1 SNHLY and CDR2 FYNNEI. CDR3 DNA: TGTGCCAGCAGTGATCCCAGGAATAGCAATCAGCCCCAGCATTTT. Amino acid sequence: CASSDPRNSNQPQHF.

The chain is built from TRBV6-5 and TRBJ2-1; D is ambiguous. V lost 5 bases and J lost 7, with 9 bases in between. Looked up from germline, CDR1 is MNHEY and CDR2 is SVGAGI. This CDR3 is 12 amino acids long. The DNA of the CDR3 is TGTGCCAGCAGTCCCCCCGGGAATGAGCAGTTCTTC. Translated: CASSPPGNEQFF.

The chain has TRBV6-5 and TRBJ1-1; 7 nucleotides agree with TRBD1. Looked up from germline, CDR1 is MNHEY and CDR2 is SVGAGI. J gave up 0 bases and V 6 bases, and 4 bases lay outside the gene matches. The CDR3 is made up of 14 amino acids. Here the CDR3 DNA reads TGTGCCAGCAGGTTACAGGGGATGAACACTGAAGCTTTCTTT. It translates to CASRLQGMNTEAFF.

The rearrangement links TRBV28 to TRBJ1-2; D gene ambiguous. The CDR3 totals 15 residues. Germline CDR1 is MDHEN and CDR2 is SYDVKM. V dropped 3 bases and J dropped 0 bases, with 11 bases sitting between them. The CDR3: CASSFPSGANYGYTF. CDR3 DNA: TGTGCCAGCAGTTTTCCTTCCGGGGCTAACTATGGCTACACCTTC.

For the CDR3, the DNA is TGCGCCAGCAGCTTGGGGGGGACAGGGTCCGACGAGCAGTACTTC. This encodes CASSLGGTGSDEQYF. J is TRBJ2-7 and V is TRBV5-1, with TRBD1 identical over 9 bases. The CDR3 runs to 15 residues. Germline loops: CDR1 SGHRS, CDR2 YFSETQ. Trimming removed 0 bases from V and 5 bases from J; junction bases left unmatched: 6.

This clone was counted a single time. This chain connects TRBV2 to TRBJ2-7; 7 bases line up with TRBD2. Looked up from germline, CDR1 is SNHLY and CDR2 is FYNNEI. There are 12 residues in the CDR3. V shed 4 bases, J shed 3 bases, and the junction held 0 bases outside the gene matches. The CDR3 protein is CASSGGGYEQYF. DNA for the CDR3: TGTGCCAGCAGTGGGGGGGGCTACGAGCAGTACTTC.

This clone has a handful of counts. The chain is built from TRBV29-1 and TRBJ1-4; TRBD1 matches 7 bases. This CDR3 is 14 amino acids long. The junction had 12 bases not matched to a gene; V was cut back by 4 bases and J by 10 bases. The germline V gene encodes CDR1 SQVTM and CDR2 ANQGSEA. CDR3 bases: TGCAGCGTTGCGGAGGAGGCGTCAGGGGGAAAACTGTTTTTT. It yields the protein CSVAEEASGGKLFF.

The chain combines TRBV5-1 with TRBJ2-7, with D maybe TRBD2 (5 bases). The CDR3 is 14 residues long. Germline V gene sequence: CDR1 SGHRS, CDR2 YFSETQ. Trimming took off 3 bases at V and 2 bases at J, with 12 bases between the two ends. CDR3 loop: CASSSSSGTYEQYF. CDR3 DNA: TGCGCCAGCAGCTCCTCCAGCGGAACCTACGAGCAGTACTTC.

The gene calls are TRBV9 and TRBJ1-5, with D maybe TRBD1 (6 bases). Deletions cut 3 bases from V and 3 bases from J, with 10 bases between. CDR1 and CDR2 (germline): SGDLS, YYNGEE. This CDR3 has 14 residues. CDR3 protein: CASSEGQYNQPQHF. In nucleotides, the CDR3 is TGTGCCAGCAGCGAAGGACAGTACAATCAGCCCCAGCATTTT.

The chain combines TRBV11-2 with TRBJ2-6; D is unclear. The CDR3 sequence is 13 residues long. CDR1 and CDR2 (germline): SGHAT, FQNNGV. With 10 bases removed from V and 2 bases from J, the gap between germline ends came to 9 bases. The CDR3 sequence is CATVAAGANVLTF. CDR3 bases: TGTGCCACCGTGGCTGCTGGGGCCAACGTCCTGACTTTC.

J is TRBJ2-2 and V is TRBV27; no clear D. This CDR3 region has 13 residues. V was trimmed by 5 bases and J by 6 bases, leaving 10 bases between them. The V gene's germline CDR1 is MNHEY and CDR2 SMNVEV (reference sequence). CDR3 residues: CASSLLVAGELFF. Here the CDR3 DNA reads TGTGCCAGCAGTCTCCTAGTTGCCGGGGAGCTGTTTTTT.

The J gene is TRBJ2-3, the V gene TRBV28; 9 bases agree with TRBD2. The CDR3 runs to 14 residues. From germline, CDR1 is MDHEN and CDR2 SYDVKM. V was pared by 6 bases and J by 5 bases, with 6 bases of the junction left unmatched. The DNA of the CDR3 is TGTGCCAGCAGAGATACTAGCGGGCGAGATACGCAGTATTTT. It specifies CASRDTSGRDTQYF.

The sample holds a few counts of this clone. The chain uses TRBV7-2 and TRBJ1-6; no clear D gene. Germline assignment: CDR1 SGHTA and CDR2 FQGNSA. Trimming took 1 base from V and 5 from J, leaving 6 bases between them. There are 14 residues in the CDR3. CDR3 bases: TGTGCCAGCAGCTTAGGATACAATAATTCACCCCTCCACTTT. Its protein is CASSLGYNNSPLHF.

The rearrangement joins TRBV6-5 to TRBJ2-5, with D possibly TRBD1 on 5 matching bases. With 4 bases removed from V and 5 bases from J, the gap between germline ends came to 14 bases. Germline V lookup: CDR1 MNHEY, CDR2 SVGAGI. The CDR3 contains 14 residues. CDR3 DNA sequence: TGTGCCAGCAGTTTACAGGCGTCTGGGGAGACCCAGTACTTC. This codes for CASSLQASGETQYF.

The chain is built from TRBV4-2 and TRBJ2-3; D may be TRBD1 (6 bases). The CDR3 has 17 residues. Trimming shortened V by 3 bases and J by 4 bases, and 20 bases separated the two germline ends. Germline CDR1 LGHNA, CDR2 YNFKEQ. The CDR3 DNA sequence: TGTGCCAGCAGCCAGAGTAGCAGGGGATCAGGAGCAGATACGCAGTATTTT. It translates to CASSQSSRGSGADTQYF.

The V and J genes are TRBV2 and TRBJ2-2, with 8 bases that match TRBD2. Germline trimming cut 6 bases from V and 6 bases from J; bases unmatched to any gene: 6. This CDR3 comprises 14 residues. Germline lookup yields CDR1 SNHLY and CDR2 FYNNEI. The CDR3 nucleotides are TGTGCCAGCAGGGAGCGGGAGTTGTCCGGGGAGCTGTTTTTT. This encodes CASRERELSGELFF.

The V and J genes are TRBV7-3 and TRBJ2-3, with TRBD2 identical over 8 bases. The CDR3 consists of 14 residues. V lost 6 bases to trimming and J lost 3 bases; unmatched junction nucleotides: 5. In germline, CDR1 is SGHTA, CDR2 FQGTGA. The CDR3 DNA is TGTGCCAGCAGGAGCGGGAGCGGTACAGATACGCAGTATTTT. Encoded protein: CASRSGSGTDTQYF.

The CDR3 nucleotides read TGTGCCAGCAGCTTACCAGGAGATACGCAGTATTTT. Translating gives CASSLPGDTQYF. The V call is TRBV7-9, the J call TRBJ2-3, with unresolved D. Germline assignment: CDR1 SEHNR and CDR2 FQNEAQ (reference sequence). V shed 2 bases and J shed 5 bases, with 5 bases lying between them. This CDR3 has 12 amino acids.

This chain joins TRBV28 and TRBJ2-3, with D tentatively TRBD2 (5 bases). Per the germline V gene, CDR1 is MDHEN and CDR2 is SYDVKM. The CDR3 sequence is 12 residues long. The V end was cut by 2 bases, the J end by 9 bases, with 9 bases between. This CDR3 is CASSLTAATQYF. As DNA, the CDR3 is TGTGCCAGCAGTTTAACAGCGGCAACGCAGTATTTT.

The CDR3 reads CSVVRVTIPETQYF. CDR3 sequence (DNA): TGCAGCGTTGTCAGGGTGACAATTCCAGAGACCCAGTACTTC. This chain links TRBV29-1 with TRBJ2-5; tentatively, D is TRBD1 (5 bases). V dropped 4 bases and J dropped 4 bases, with 16 bases sitting between them. Germline CDR1 reads SQVTM; CDR2 reads ANQGSEA. CDR3 length equals 14 residues.

V usage is TRBV28 and J usage is TRBJ2-3; 12 nucleotides align to TRBD1. Germline CDR1 is MDHEN and CDR2 is SYDVKM. The CDR3 loop spans 20 amino acids. V trimming: 5 bases; J trimming: 2 bases; junction bases outside the gene matches: 17. The CDR3 protein is CASSPPPGTGGWIVTDTQYF. The CDR3 region has the DNA TGTGCCAGCAGTCCCCCGCCCGGGACAGGGGGCTGGATAGTCACAGATACGCAGTATTTT.

The CDR3 nucleotides read TGTGCCAGCAGCTCCCAGGGGTTGGACGCAGATACGCAGTATTTT. Protein sequence: CASSSQGLDADTQYF. The chain links TRBV5-4 to TRBJ2-3; TRBD1 might be the D (6 bases). CDR3 length: 15 residues. Germline V lookup: CDR1 SGHNT, CDR2 YYREEE (reference sequence). Trimming removed 3 bases at V and 4 bases at J, with 15 bases between.

The chain uses TRBV13 and TRBJ2-1, with 7 bases identical to TRBD2. CDR1 and CDR2 (germline): PRHDT, FYEKMQ (reference sequence). V was pared by 4 bases and J by 3 bases, with 9 bases of the junction left unmatched. There are 16 residues in the CDR3. The CDR3 DNA reads as TGTGCCAGCAGCTCCCCAACCGGGAGGCTCTACAATGAGCAGTTCTTC. Protein sequence: CASSSPTGRLYNEQFF. Based on the CDR3 plus reference TRBV13 and TRBJ2-1, the full variable domain is AAGVIQSPRHLIKEKRETATLKCYPIPRHDTVYWYQQGPGQDPQFLISFYEKMQSDKGSIPDRFSAQQFSDYHSELNMSSLELGDSALYFCASSSPTGRLYNEQFFGPGTRLTVL.

V gene TRBV7-2 combines with J gene TRBJ2-3, with a weak D call TRBD2 (5 bases). Germline CDR1 reads SGHTA; CDR2 reads FQGNSA. V was clipped by 4 bases and J by 14 bases, with 16 bases between them. The CDR3 totals 12 residues. The CDR3 DNA follows: TGTGCCAGCAGCTCAGGAGGTGATTTTCGGTATTTT. Residues: CASSSGGDFRYF. Full variable domain (missing parts from reference TRBV7-2 and TRBJ2-3): GAGVSQSPSNKVTEKGKDVELRCDPISGHTALYWYRQSLGQGLEFLIYFQGNSAPDKSGLPSDRFSAERTGGSVSTLTIQRTQQEDSAVYLCASSSGGDFRYFGPGTRLTVL.

DNA of the CDR3: TGTGCCAGCAGTGAATATCCAAACAACTCCTACGAGCAGTACTTC. This sequence encodes CASSEYPNNSYEQYF. The V gene is TRBV6-1, the J gene TRBJ2-7; D is undetermined. The length of the CDR3 is 15 residues. Germline V gene lookup returns CDR1 MNHNS and CDR2 SASEGT. The ends were cut back, 2 bases at V and 0 bases at J, with 11 bases in the middle.

V gene TRBV28 combines with J gene TRBJ2-1, with a possible D match to TRBD2 (5 bases). The CDR3 contains 15 residues. Trimming left V 3 bases short and J 6 bases short, with 15 bases between. Germline assignment: CDR1 MDHEN and CDR2 SYDVKM. The DNA for the CDR3 is TGTGCCAGCAGTTTTAGCGCATTGGGGAGCAATGAGCAGTTCTTC. Amino acid sequence: CASSFSALGSNEQFF.

This chain connects TRBV4-1 to TRBJ1-6; possibly TRBD1 for D (6 bases). The CDR3 loop spans 17 amino acids. CDR1 and CDR2 from the germline V gene are MGHRA and YSYEKL. V was shortened by 4 bases and J by 7 bases, with 20 bases between the two germline ends. The DNA of the CDR3 is TGCGCCAGCAGCCCTGAAGTTGGGGGCGCGGAGAATTCACCCCTCCACTTT. Residues: CASSPEVGGAENSPLHF.

The chain employs TRBV11-2 and TRBJ1-1; D unresolved. The ends were cut back, 2 bases at V and 0 bases at J, with 10 bases in the middle. Looked up from germline, CDR1 is SGHAT and CDR2 is FQNNGV. The CDR3 extends over 15 amino acids. The CDR3 region is CASSLSDGMNTEAFF. CDR3 DNA sequence: TGTGCCAGCAGCTTAAGTGACGGGATGAACACTGAAGCTTTCTTT.

The rearrangement links TRBV4-1 to TRBJ2-3; 9 bases agree with TRBD2. The junction had 2 bases not matched to a gene; V was cut back by 4 bases and J by 3 bases. There are 14 residues in the CDR3. Germline-derived CDR1 and CDR2 are MGHRA and YSYEKL. This chain's CDR3 is CASSPTSGTDTQYF. In nucleotides, the CDR3 is TGCGCCAGCAGCCCAACTAGCGGGACAGATACGCAGTATTTT.